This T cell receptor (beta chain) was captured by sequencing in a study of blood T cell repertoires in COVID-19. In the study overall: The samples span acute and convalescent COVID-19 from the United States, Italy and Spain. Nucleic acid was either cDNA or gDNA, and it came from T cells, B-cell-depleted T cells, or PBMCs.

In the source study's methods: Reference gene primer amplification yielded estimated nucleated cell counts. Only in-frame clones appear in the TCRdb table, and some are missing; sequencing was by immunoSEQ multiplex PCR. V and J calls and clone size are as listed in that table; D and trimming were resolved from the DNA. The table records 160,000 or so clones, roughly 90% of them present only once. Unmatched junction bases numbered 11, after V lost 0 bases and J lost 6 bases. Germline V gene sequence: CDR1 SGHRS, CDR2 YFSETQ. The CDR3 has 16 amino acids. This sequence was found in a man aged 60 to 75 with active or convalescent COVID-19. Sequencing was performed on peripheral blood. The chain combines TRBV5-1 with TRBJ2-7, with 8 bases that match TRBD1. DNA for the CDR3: TGCGCCAGCAGCTTGGGGCGCAGGGGGCGAGGAGCCGAGCAGTACTTC. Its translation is CASSLGRRGRGAEQYF. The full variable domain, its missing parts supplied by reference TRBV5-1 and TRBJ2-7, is KAGVTQTPRYLIKTRGQQVTLSCSPISGHRSVSWYQQTPGQGLQFLFEYFSETQRNKGNFPGRFSGRQFSNSRSEMNVSTLELGDSALYLCASSLGRRGRGAEQYFGPGTRLTVT.